This section outlines one T cell receptor beta chain sequence together with its context. The same CDR3 is also encoded by other DNA sequences in this sample. This sample stems from a study of blood T cell repertoires in COVID-19. At the level of the study: Some COVID-19 samples were acute and others convalescent; all came from the United States, Italy and Spain. PBMCs, B-cell-depleted T cells, or T cells provided the cDNA or gDNA that made up the material.

Per the original data handling: Reference gene primer amplification yielded estimated nucleated cell counts. Clones were read by immunoSEQ multiplex PCR, and TCRdb kept only the in-frame ones, dropping some. V and J calls and clone size are those listed in that table; D and trimming were worked out from the DNA. Of some 300,000 clones listed, approximately 89% are singletons. This CDR3 has 11 amino acids. CDR1 and CDR2 (germline): SNHLY, FYNNEI. V lost 6 bases and J lost 1, with 4 bases in between. Participant-reported clinical history was the basis for cohort assignment. Material for sequencing was PBMCs or T cells enriched from blood (not recorded which). J is TRBJ2-7 and V is TRBV2; D remains ambiguous. This receptor was taken from a woman between 50 and 59 years old who had been exposed to COVID-19. CDR3 residues: CASRASYEQYF. The CDR3 DNA sequence: TGTGCCAGCAGGGCTTCCTACGAGCAGTACTTC.